The source of this T cell receptor beta chain is a study of human T cells and chemical hapten exposure. Study results and caveats: With regard to DPC sensitization, TCRs above 1 in 1000 frequency did not change. Expanded TCR sets contained significantly more large CDR3 similarity clusters than controls.

Many counts were recorded for this clonotype. Its target is unknown. TCRdb analysed the RACE reads with MiXCR anew, one entry per CDR3 protein. The sample lists tens of thousands of distinct CDR3 sequences, 3% to 4% seen once, with about 6.9% in the top ten. Looked up from germline, CDR1 is KGHSH and CDR2 is LQKENI. V shed 1 base and J shed 4 bases, with 10 bases lying between them. The CDR3 length is 14 residues. Time point given: patch test 2, 6 weeks after DPC sensitization. Treatment meaning: therapeutic diphenylcyclopropenone sensitization with weekly scalp DPC. Each patch-test visit's blood sample preceded patch application.

The material sequenced was whole blood, taken in connection with sensitization to the hapten diphenylcyclopropenone (DPC). The genes are TRBV18 and TRBJ1-2; D ambiguous. The sequence was obtained from a man in his forties with alopecia areata. Some clones in this sample may be carry-over from other donors' samples. The CDR3 coding sequence is TGTGCCAGCTCACCACTGGGTGAGAGCTATGGCTACACCTTC. Translated: CASSPLGESYGYTF.